The clone carrying this T cell receptor beta chain has only a few counts. As yet, its antigen is unknown. These data belong to a study of cytomegalovirus exposure and HLA in healthy donors. The CDR3 covers 15 residues. V dropped 0 bases and J dropped 6 bases, with 15 bases sitting between them. The germline V gene encodes CDR1 LNHNV and CDR2 YYDKDF (reference sequence). The primer mix had 60 Vbeta and 13 Jbeta primers. This table comes from immunoSEQ multiplex PCR, and its TCRdb copy is limited to in-frame clones, with some not included. The sample records about 120,000 clones, around 10% being singletons. Broader study findings: Reportedly, HLA-A and HLA-B alleles of most subjects were accurately predicted from TCR beta.

The V call is TRBV15, the J call TRBJ2-7; D perhaps matches TRBD2 (6 bases). The clonotype originates from a man aged 25-45 years in good health and CMV-seronegative. Sequencing was carried out using PBMCs. CDR3 region: CATSRDAGLRGEQYF. In DNA, the CDR3 is TGTGCCACCAGCAGAGACGCGGGACTCCGAGGCGAGCAGTACTTC.